The 9 T cell receptor gamma chains below all came from one sample that was sequenced in a study of gamma-delta chains in newborns, infants, children. TCRdb processed the reads again with the CATT caller. The repertoire holds about 1,500 gamma-chain clones, roughly 2.9% seen once, with 35% to 45% in the top ten. Sequenced input: blood. The receptors shown here come from a child who was a newborn, infant or young child, either healthy, febrile or measles-vaccinated (not recorded which).

This clone is classed as medium-sized. The same CDR3 can be traced to other DNA sequences in this sample. The rearrangement links TRGV9 to TRGJP. CDR1 is GITISATS and CDR2 is ISYDGTV in the germline V gene (reference sequence). V was pared by 0 bases and J by 5 bases, with 4 bases of the junction left unmatched. There are 17 residues in the CDR3. CDR3 sequence (DNA): TGTGCCTTGTGGGAGGTGCGAAAAGAGTTGGGCAAAAAAATCAAGGTATTT. Translated: CALWEVRKELGKKIKVF.

This clone is judged medium-sized. The V call is TRGV9, the J call TRGJ1 or TRGJ2. This CDR3 is built from 11 residues. The germline CDR1 and CDR2 sequences are GITISATS and ISYDGTV (reference sequence). After removal of 6 bases from V and 2 bases from J, the junction contained 1 base not matched to a gene. The CDR3 here is CALWYYYKKLF. The CDR3 DNA reads as TGTGCCTTGTGGTATTATTATAAGAAACTCTTT.

By its share, this clone is large. This CDR3 is CATWDGPTGWFKIF. DNA of the CDR3: TGTGCCACCTGGGATGGGCCCACTGGTTGGTTCAAGATATTT. This chain connects TRGV4 to TRGJP1. The germline CDR1 and CDR2 sequences are EGSTGY and YDSYTSSV. This CDR3 spans 14 amino acids. The V segment lost 0 bases and the J segment 3 bases; nucleotides outside the gene matches: 1.

This clone was recorded a few times. A read error may be the cause here, since a much bigger clone is one base away. The same CDR3 also results from other DNA sequences found in this sample. This sequence joins TRGV4 and TRGJP1. Germline CDR1 and CDR2: EGSTGY and YDSYTSSV. This CDR3 comprises 12 residues. The CDR3: CATWDSGWFKIF. The DNA for the CDR3 is TGTGCCACCTGGGATTCTGGCTGGTTCAAGATATTT.

Sample share makes this clone large. This sample also contains other DNA sequences that code for the same CDR3. The rearrangement joins TRGV9 to TRGJP. Germline loops: CDR1 GITISATS, CDR2 ISYDGTV (reference sequence). The CDR3 spans 16 residues. With V trimmed by 2 bases and J by 4 bases, 2 bases remained unmatched. CDR3: CALWEDQELGKKIKVF. DNA for the CDR3: TGTGCCTTGTGGGAGGACCAAGAGTTGGGCAAAAAAATCAAGGTATTT.

Regarding this clone: TCRdb attributes to this sequence the protein of a much larger clone, which differs from the DNA translation at residue 3; a read error is likely, and the protein displayed is translated from the DNA. This chain uses TRGV9 with TRGJP. The CDR3 is 16 amino acids. Germline values: CDR1 GITISATS, CDR2 ISYDGTV (reference sequence). CDR3 loop: CASWALGELGKKIKVF. For the CDR3, the DNA is TGTGCCTCGTGGGCCTTAGGGGAGTTGGGCAAAAAAATCAAGGTATTT.

This clone qualifies as hyperexpanded. A much larger clone differs by one base, so this may be a read error. The sample has other DNA sequences that encode this CDR3 too. The chain links TRGV9 to TRGJP. CDR1 is GITISATS, CDR2 ISYDGTV, per germline (reference sequence). The CDR3 has 16 residues. J lost 6 bases, V lost 0 bases, and 2 bases had no gene match. The CDR3: CALWEVRELGKKIKVF. For the CDR3, the DNA is TGTGCCTTGTGGGAGGTGCGAGAGTTGGGCAAAAAAATCAAGGTATTT.

This clone showed up just a few times. Possible read error: a much larger clone is one base away. The chain uses TRGV9 and TRGJ1 or TRGJ2. This CDR3 has 14 residues. Germline values: CDR1 GITISATS, CDR2 ISYDGTV (reference sequence). Unmatched junction bases numbered 5, after V lost 0 bases and J lost 3 bases. The CDR3 DNA is TGTGCCTTGTGGGAGGTGCATCCTTATTATAAGAAACTCTTT. Amino acids: CALWEVHPYYKKLF.

This clone was observed a few times. This sequence is one base from a far larger clone and is likely a read error. This sample also contains other DNA sequences that code for the same CDR3. J is TRGJP and V is TRGV9. Germline V gene data show CDR1 as GITISATS and CDR2 as ISYDGTV (reference sequence). There are 16 residues in the CDR3. The CDR3 region has the DNA TGTGCCTTGTGGGAGGCCCAAGAGTTGGGCAAAAAGATCAAGGTATTT. This gives the protein CALWEAQELGKKIKVF.